These 16 T cell receptor beta chains originate from one sample sequenced in a study of blood T cell repertoires in COVID-19. This table comes from immunoSEQ multiplex PCR, and its TCRdb copy is limited to in-frame clones, with some not included. The table lists 130,000 or so clones, about 76% of them singletons. Sequenced sample: peripheral blood. The receptors here all came from a woman in her 70s with COVID-19, enrolled during active disease.

This clone is a singleton in its sample. The chain recombines TRBV11-2 with TRBJ2-5, with D possibly TRBD1 on 5 matching bases. The CDR3 covers 15 residues. V lost 5 bases and J 5 bases, leaving 18 bases between the germline ends. Germline values: CDR1 SGHAT, CDR2 FQNNGV. The CDR3 sequence is CASSNPRVSRETQYF. Written as DNA, the CDR3 is TGTGCCAGCAGCAACCCCAGGGTTTCCAGGGAGACCCAGTACTTC.

CDR3 in amino acids: CASSLGAGPSTDTQYF. For the CDR3, the DNA is TGTGCCAGCAGCTTAGGGGCGGGGCCTAGCACAGATACGCAGTATTTT. The genes are TRBV7-3 and TRBJ2-3; D perhaps matches TRBD2 (6 bases). The CDR3 is 16 amino acids. The V gene lost 2 bases and the J gene lost 0 bases, with 12 bases spanning the gap. From germline, CDR1 is SGHTA and CDR2 FQGTGA.

The V and J genes are TRBV30 and TRBJ1-5, with 8 positions matching TRBD1. The V and J ends lost 3 bases and 6 bases, in that order; junction bases with no gene match: 10. Germline assignment: CDR1 GTSNPN and CDR2 SVGIG (reference sequence). The length of the CDR3 is 15 residues. CDR3 bases: TGTGCCTGGAGCAGGGACAGGTTTAATGGTCAGCCCCAGCATTTT. Protein sequence: CAWSRDRFNGQPQHF.

V is TRBV6-5 and J is TRBJ1-1, with D tentatively TRBD1 (5 bases). CDR1 and CDR2 (germline): MNHEY, SVGAGI. V was trimmed by 6 bases and J by 0 bases, leaving 11 bases between them. The CDR3 extends over 14 amino acids. The CDR3 loop reads CASSVDSLNTEAFF. CDR3 nucleotides: TGTGCCAGCAGCGTCGACAGCCTGAACACTGAAGCTTTCTTT.

The CDR3 nucleotides are TGTGCCAGCAGGGGACAGACCTACGAGCAGTACTTC. Protein sequence: CASRGQTYEQYF. The chain uses TRBV12-3 or TRBV12-4 and TRBJ2-7; 7 bases map to TRBD1. The trim removed 6 bases at V and 2 bases at J, leaving 1 base unmatched. The CDR3 extends over 12 amino acids.

The chain combines TRBV11-2 with TRBJ1-1; maybe TRBD1 (6 bases). Germline CDR1 SGHAT, CDR2 FQNNGV. This CDR3 has 16 amino acids. V lost 5 bases to trimming and J lost 1 base, with 17 bases between them. DNA of the CDR3: TGTGCCAGCAGCCTCGGGAGGACAGCTTCGAACACTGAAGCTTTCTTT. Translated, it gives CASSLGRTASNTEAFF.

The chain carries TRBV5-1 and TRBJ2-3; TRBD2 is a possible D gene (5 bases). Trimming cost V 0 bases and J 1 base, with 12 bases left between them. The germline gives CDR1 SGHRS, CDR2 YFSETQ. This CDR3 has 16 amino acids. The DNA of the CDR3 is TGCGCCAGCAGCTTGGTGGGGAGTGGGGGCACAGATACGCAGTATTTT. Amino acid sequence: CASSLVGSGGTDTQYF. Combining the CDR3 with reference TRBV5-1 and TRBJ2-3 gives the whole variable domain KAGVTQTPRYLIKTRGQQVTLSCSPISGHRSVSWYQQTPGQGLQFLFEYFSETQRNKGNFPGRFSGRQFSNSRSEMNVSTLELGDSALYLCASSLVGSGGTDTQYFGPGTRLTVL.

The chain links TRBV5-1 to TRBJ2-1; D possibly corresponds to TRBD2 (6 bases). V lost 4 bases and J 1 base, leaving 15 bases between the germline ends. The CDR3 is 16 amino acids. Germline V CDR1 and CDR2: SGHRS, YFSETQ. CDR3: CASSTLTSFSYNEQFF. CDR3 in DNA: TGCGCCAGCAGCACGTTAACTAGCTTTTCCTACAATGAGCAGTTCTTC.

This clone occurred once. The chain combines TRBV5-6 with TRBJ1-5; 8 bases map to TRBD1. V lost 1 base, J lost 4 bases, and 13 bases stayed unmatched. Germline assignment: CDR1 SGHDT and CDR2 YYEEEE. The CDR3 is 18 residues long. CDR3 loop: CASSLRPDRGGRNQPQHF. CDR3 sequence (DNA): TGTGCCAGCAGCTTGAGACCCGACAGGGGTGGTCGTAATCAGCCCCAGCATTTT.

J is TRBJ2-5 and V is TRBV7-2, with D possibly TRBD2 on 6 matching bases. Trimming took 0 bases from V and 3 from J, leaving 11 bases between them. This CDR3 has 15 residues. Germline V CDR1 and CDR2: SGHTA, FQGNSA. Written as DNA, the CDR3 is TGTGCCAGCAGCTTAGCTCCGGGGGTGGAAGAGACCCAGTACTTC. Translating gives CASSLAPGVEETQYF.

The genes are TRBV7-9 and TRBJ1-5; TRBD1 matches 8 bases. V shed 0 bases, J shed 3 bases, and the junction held 4 bases outside the gene matches. The CDR3 has 16 residues. Per germline, CDR1 SEHNR and CDR2 FQNEAQ (reference sequence). As DNA, the CDR3 is TGTGCCAGCAGCTTAGCGACAGGGGTGTACAATCAGCCCCAGCATTTT. Its translation: CASSLATGVYNQPQHF.

The chain has TRBV5-1 and TRBJ1-3, with a tentative D call TRBD1 (6 bases). Trimming left V 3 bases short and J 1 base short, with 8 bases between. Per germline, CDR1 SGHRS and CDR2 YFSETQ. This CDR3 comprises 14 residues. In nucleotides, the CDR3 is TGCGCCAGCAGCTCACAGGGATCTGGAAACACCATATATTTT. As protein: CASSSQGSGNTIYF.

The gene calls are TRBV30 and TRBJ2-1; no reliable D call. The germline V and J ends were trimmed by 0 bases and 3 bases, with 3 bases remaining between them. In germline, CDR1 is GTSNPN, CDR2 SVGIG (reference sequence). This CDR3 has 12 residues. The CDR3 coding sequence is TGTGCCTGGAGTGTCAACTACAATGAGCAGTTCTTC. Protein: CAWSVNYNEQFF.

The V gene is TRBV7-2, the J gene TRBJ1-3; D is perhaps TRBD1 (5 bases). This CDR3 is 13 amino acids long. V was pared by 1 base and J by 4 bases, with 5 bases between. In germline, CDR1 is SGHTA, CDR2 FQGNSA. The CDR3 DNA reads TGTGCCAGCAGCTTAGGACAGGGAAACACCATATATTTT. Residues: CASSLGQGNTIYF.

This clone was recorded a few times. V usage is TRBV20-1 and J usage is TRBJ1-5, with D perhaps matching TRBD1 (6 bases). Deletions cut 3 bases from V and 5 bases from J, with 11 bases between. Germline values: CDR1 DFQATT, CDR2 SNEGSKA (reference sequence). The CDR3 covers 13 residues. Written as DNA, the CDR3 is TGCAGTGCTAGTGGGTCAGGGGATCAGCCCCAGCATTTT. Translating it yields CSASGSGDQPQHF.

The V gene is TRBV3-1 (or the pseudogene TRBV3-2), the J gene TRBJ1-1, with D hard to call. Germline V gene sequence: CDR1 LGHDT, CDR2 YNNKEL (reference sequence). Trimming removed 4 bases from V and 4 bases from J, with 13 bases in between. The CDR3 consists of 14 residues. This CDR3 is CASSREVSSTEAFF. CDR3 DNA: TGTGCCAGCAGCCGAGAGGTGTCGAGCACTGAAGCTTTCTTT.